This paragraph reports one TCR beta chain. This clonotype was seen only a few times. What this receptor recognizes is not known. Within one base of it there is no much larger clone, and no base qualities were kept. The study described a robust, sensitive protocol for amplifying, sequencing and analyzing TCRs, using 3' ligation of a UMI-containing oligonucleotide to TCR cDNA. For whole blood analysis, less than 3 ml of peripheral blood was collected from healthy adult volunteers into Tempus tubes, and RNA was extracted following the manufacturer's instructions. Total RNA was used without cell sorting and was treated with RQ1 DNase before reverse transcription, with a target input of roughly 1 to 1000 ng. Libraries were prepared from skin biopsies and whole blood to test how robust the pipeline was in samples where T cells are a minority population. Spanning cysteine to phenylalanine, the CDR3 consists of 14 amino acids. Only the CDR3 part of the read is kept: 42 bases, read in frame from the first base. According to the germline V gene (reference sequence), CDR1 reads GTSNPN and CDR2 reads SVGIG. V loses 5 bases at its end and J loses 7 bases; junction bases beyond the gene matches: 13.

These data come from a study of naive and memory T cell subsets (TCRdb year 2017). Study-level background: The figure summarizing the skin biopsy and whole blood samples listed about ten blood donors, 7 tuberculin skin test biopsies and 3 saline control biopsies. PCR2 was typically run as a SYBR Green qPCR and stopped at a set threshold, although low-input samples could use end-point PCR of around 6 cycles instead.

The library relied on 5' RACE. Four rounds of PCR, run with the SP2 primer together with nested alpha and beta constant region primers, were used to amplify the ligated cDNA. For the blood and skin samples, TCR RNA was reverse transcribed with SuperScript IV using primers for the alpha and beta constant regions. T4 RNA ligase 1 was used to ligate an oligonucleotide containing the Illumina SP2 primer and a UMI to the 3' end of the cDNA. To prevent hairpin formation, the 12-nucleotide UMI was made up of two random hexamers with an eight-base spacer between them. From the second PCR onward, the TCR alpha and beta chain libraries were handled separately, and dual indexing was used for multiplexing. After pooling, the indexed libraries were analyzed by capillary electrophoresis and sequenced on either an Illumina MiSeq or NextSeq. PhiX DNA at about 4.5-7% was added to the libraries to raise base diversity and improve cluster recognition. The authors processed their data as follows. UMIs were extracted from read 2 by Demultiplexor and combined with the TCR sequence from read 1, and reads were split according to sample indices. V and J genes and V-J junctions were identified by Decombinator, and each TCR was assigned a five-part identifier that included V and J deletions. Collapsinator used UMIs to correct sequencing errors and PCR amplification heterogeneity, yielding UMI-based abundance per TCR. Identifiers were converted to nucleotide sequence by CDR3Translator and translated to amino acids, and CDR3 regions were extracted on the basis of terminal motifs. Error-corrected counts of alpha and beta TCRs from blood and skin were compared after being normalized to the amount of input RNA. The public reads were quality trimmed at Q25 with fastp and then assembled into clones with MiXCR by TCRdb, keeping productive beta chains. Identical CDR3 protein sequences are pooled into one entry, listed with their most common genes and DNA. The V and J calls here are based on TCRdb, not the publication. A total of about 56,000 distinct CDR3 sequences appear in this sample, 6% to 8.5% of them only once. Roughly 9.8% of the sample is held by the ten biggest clonotypes.

Broad study findings and their caveats: The RNA-based method was acknowledged as potentially sensitive to TCR transcript changes with T cell activation and differentiation.

The clonotype was recovered from a female donor in good health. The chain is made from TRBV30 and TRBJ1-2; TRBD1 aligns with 7 central bases. This receptor has the CDR3 CAWHRDSQVGGYTF. The nucleotide sequence is given as TGTGCCTGGCATAGGGACAGTCAGGTTGGTGGCTACACCTTC.